In this sample, the clone carrying this T cell receptor (beta chain) turned up many times. TCRdb re-derived calls from the 5' RACE reads in MiXCR, one entry per CDR3 protein. The sample lists tens of thousands of distinct CDR3 sequences, 5.9% occurring once. The data originate from a study of early T cells in non-severe SARS-CoV-2 infection. Study information: Investigators sequenced bulk RNA drawn from unsorted whole blood, and chains remained unpaired.

This CDR3 has 14 residues. V lost 1 base and J lost 5, with 8 bases in between. The germline gives CDR1 LGHDT, CDR2 YNNKEL (reference sequence). The chain carries TRBV3-1 and TRBJ2-2; no reliable D call. The specimen was whole blood. The clonotype comes from an adult who was a healthcare worker with PCR-confirmed SARS-CoV-2 infection or an uninfected control (not recorded which). CDR3 amino acids: CASSQGARTGELFF. The DNA for the CDR3 is TGTGCCAGCAGCCAAGGGGCGCGGACCGGGGAGCTGTTTTTT.